These 25 T cell receptor beta chains originate from one sample sequenced in a study of blood T cell repertoires in COVID-19. Assay used: immunoSEQ multiplex PCR; TCRdb lists only in-frame clones, some missing. The sample has about 280,000 clones, 85% seen once. The sample taken for sequencing was PBMCs or T cells enriched from blood (not recorded which). These receptors originate from a woman in her forties or fifties who had recovered from COVID-19.

The chain carries TRBV9 and TRBJ2-7; D is unresolved. V was trimmed by 4 bases and J by 7 bases, leaving 15 bases between them. This CDR3 contains 13 residues. In germline, CDR1 is SGDLS, CDR2 YYNGEE. The CDR3 spells CASSQTRSSEQYF. Written as DNA, the CDR3 is TGTGCCAGCAGCCAAACCCGAAGCTCGGAGCAGTACTTC.

The chain combines TRBV5-8 with TRBJ2-5; the D is unclear. The germline V gene has CDR1 SGHTS and CDR2 YDEGEE. The CDR3 covers 11 residues. V lost 3 bases, J lost 6 bases, and 6 bases lay in between. The CDR3 region has the DNA TGTGCCAGCAGCTGGCTCCAGACCCAGTACTTC. It codes for CASSWLQTQYF.

DNA of the CDR3: TGCGCCAGCAGCCCGGGACATGCGGGCGCTGAAGCTTTCTTT. This gives the protein CASSPGHAGAEAFF. The chain carries TRBV5-1 and TRBJ1-1, with D tentatively TRBD1 (6 bases). V dropped 4 bases and J dropped 6 bases, with 16 bases sitting between them. This CDR3 contains 14 residues. Germline V lookup: CDR1 SGHRS, CDR2 YFSETQ.

V gene TRBV11-3 combines with J gene TRBJ1-1; no clear D. V dropped 4 bases and J dropped 5 bases, with 11 bases sitting between them. Germline V gene lookup returns CDR1 SGHNT and CDR2 YENEEA. The CDR3 covers 13 residues. CDR3 residues: CASSYLRDTEAFF. The CDR3, as DNA: TGTGCCAGCAGCTACCTCCGGGATACTGAAGCTTTCTTT.

The chain couples TRBV12-5 to TRBJ1-1, with D possibly being TRBD1 (5 bases). Deletions cut 6 bases from V and 0 bases from J, with 8 bases between. Germline CDR1 is LGHNT and CDR2 is FRNRAP. The CDR3 consists of 13 residues. The CDR3 sequence: CASGRDVNTEAFF. Written as DNA, the CDR3 is TGTGCTAGTGGGCGGGACGTGAACACTGAAGCTTTCTTT.

This chain uses TRBV9 with TRBJ2-1; TRBD2 matches at 7 bases. The CDR3 has 16 residues. After removal of 3 bases from V and 2 bases from J, the junction contained 8 bases not matched to a gene. CDR1 SGDLS and CDR2 YYNGEE come from the germline V gene. The CDR3 region is CASSASGTTPYNEQFF. In nucleotides, the CDR3 is TGTGCCAGCAGCGCTTCGGGGACTACCCCCTACAATGAGCAGTTCTTC. The variable domain in full, with the rest retrieved from reference TRBV9 and TRBJ2-1, is DSGVTQTPKHLITATGQRVTLRCSPRSGDLSVYWYQQSLDQGLQFLIQYYNGEERAKGNILERFSAQQFPDLHSELNLSSLELGDSALYFCASSASGTTPYNEQFFGPGTRLTVL.

In its sample, this clone was seen a few times. This sequence joins TRBV27 and TRBJ1-2; 7 bases align to TRBD1. The CDR3 loop spans 15 amino acids. The germline CDR1 and CDR2 sequences are MNHEY and SMNVEV (reference sequence). V shed 5 bases and J 2 bases; nucleotides not matched to a gene: 8. The DNA of the CDR3 is TGTGCCAGCAGTCCGCGGACAGGCCCCAACTATGGCTACACCTTC. It specifies CASSPRTGPNYGYTF.

V gene TRBV6-1 combines with J gene TRBJ2-5; 10 bases are a match to TRBD2. This CDR3 comprises 18 residues. V lost 0 bases to trimming and J lost 1 base; unmatched junction nucleotides: 8. The germline V gene encodes CDR1 MNHNS and CDR2 SASEGT. The CDR3 protein is CASSEALYSGGLQETQYF. CDR3 coding DNA: TGTGCCAGCAGTGAAGCGTTATATAGCGGGGGGCTCCAAGAGACCCAGTACTTC.

The V and J genes are TRBV9 and TRBJ1-5; 10 bases agree with TRBD1. CDR3 length: 15 residues. Germline CDR1 reads SGDLS; CDR2 reads YYNGEE. J gave up 3 bases and V 2 bases, and 2 bases lay outside the gene matches. Here the CDR3 reads CASSVGTGANQPQHF. CDR3 nucleotides: TGTGCCAGCAGCGTGGGGACAGGGGCCAATCAGCCCCAGCATTTT.

This clone occurred a few times. The chain has TRBV28 and TRBJ1-4; the match to TRBD1 covers 8 bases. This CDR3 spans 15 amino acids. CDR1 and CDR2 from the germline V gene are MDHEN and SYDVKM. V trimming: 4 bases; J trimming: 4 bases; junction bases outside the gene matches: 5. The CDR3 protein is CASSSPGQDNEKLFF. The CDR3 DNA reads TGTGCCAGCAGTTCTCCGGGACAGGATAATGAAAAACTGTTTTTT. The entire variable domain, with the rest obtained from reference TRBV28 and TRBJ1-4, is as follows: DVKVTQSSRYLVKRTGEKVFLECVQDMDHENMFWYRQDPGLGLRLIYFSYDVKMKEKGDIPEGYSVSREKKERFSLILESASTNQTSMYLCASSSPGQDNEKLFFGSGTQLSVL.

The chain links TRBV29-1 to TRBJ2-3, with 10 bases lining up with TRBD2. Germline CDR1 is SQVTM and CDR2 is ANQGSEA. This CDR3 contains 16 residues. After removal of 4 bases from V and 6 bases from J, the junction contained 13 bases not matched to a gene. CDR3 amino acids: CSVVPQAGGPMDTQYF. The CDR3 nucleotides read TGCAGCGTTGTCCCCCAAGCGGGAGGGCCGATGGATACGCAGTATTTT.

This clone was seen a single time. J is TRBJ1-6 and V is TRBV6-5; unclear D gene. The CDR3 totals 15 residues. V was clipped by 2 bases and J by 7 bases, with 12 bases between them. Germline lookup yields CDR1 MNHEY and CDR2 SVGAGI. The CDR3: CASSYKGRMNSPLHF. The CDR3 DNA sequence: TGTGCCAGCAGTTACAAAGGCAGGATGAATTCACCCCTCCACTTT.

The chain carries TRBV27 and TRBJ1-3, with 10 bases that match TRBD1. V shed 3 bases, J shed 4 bases, and the junction held 15 bases outside the gene matches. Germline values: CDR1 MNHEY, CDR2 SMNVEV (reference sequence). The CDR3 totals 19 residues. The CDR3 is CASSLRGQGIGRLGNTIYF. The CDR3 nucleotides read TGTGCCAGCAGTTTGAGGGGACAGGGGATAGGTCGTTTGGGAAACACCATATATTTT.

This sequence joins TRBV4-1 and TRBJ1-1; no clear D. Germline lookup yields CDR1 MGHRA and CDR2 YSYEKL. CDR3 length equals 13 residues. V was clipped by 2 bases and J by 1 base, with 5 bases between them. CDR3 loop: CASSQIQNTEAFF. For the CDR3, the DNA is TGCGCCAGCAGCCAAATCCAGAACACTGAAGCTTTCTTT.

This chain uses TRBV29-1 with TRBJ2-1, with 7 bases fitting TRBD1. V gave up 6 bases and J gave up 6 bases; unmatched junction bases: 8. The CDR3 extends over 13 amino acids. Germline V lookup: CDR1 SQVTM, CDR2 ANQGSEA. Here the CDR3 reads CSVSIQGSNEQFF. In nucleotides, the CDR3 is TGCAGCGTGTCCATACAGGGGTCCAATGAGCAGTTCTTC.

The V gene is TRBV6-5, the J gene TRBJ2-2, with 10 nucleotides matching TRBD1. The germline CDR1 and CDR2 sequences are MNHEY and SVGAGI. CDR3 size: 15 residues. Trimming took 5 bases from V and 5 from J; bases not matched to a gene: 5. The CDR3 DNA sequence: TGTGCCAGCAGTCCTCGGACAGGGGGGACCGGGGAGCTGTTTTTT. This codes for CASSPRTGGTGELFF.

This clone has only a few counts. The chain employs TRBV3-1 (or the pseudogene TRBV3-2) and TRBJ2-3, with TRBD1 matching over 8 bases. CDR3 length: 19 residues. With 0 bases clipped from V and 1 base from J, the junction kept 12 bases outside the gene matches. Germline V gives CDR1 LGHDT, CDR2 YNNKEL (reference sequence). The chain's CDR3 is CASSQERGPGGFGTDTQYF. The CDR3 bases are TGTGCCAGCAGCCAAGAAAGAGGGCCAGGGGGCTTTGGCACAGATACGCAGTATTTT.

The rearrangement links TRBV5-6 to TRBJ1-5; perhaps TRBD1 as D (5 bases). Germline values: CDR1 SGHDT, CDR2 YYEEEE. There are 15 residues in the CDR3. V lost 5 bases and J 5 bases, leaving 17 bases between the germline ends. The CDR3: CASRTYALGDQPQHF. DNA of the CDR3: TGTGCCAGCAGAACCTACGCCTTAGGGGATCAGCCCCAGCATTTT. The full variable domain, with the rest looked up from reference TRBV5-6 and TRBJ1-5, is DAGVTQSPTHLIKTRGQQVTLRCSPKSGHDTVSWYQQALGQGPQFIFQYYEEEERQRGNFPDRFSGHQFPNYSSELNVNALLLGDSALYLCASRTYALGDQPQHFGDGTRLSIL.

This chain connects TRBV27 to TRBJ1-1, with 9 bases identical to TRBD1. The CDR3 is 16 residues long. The ends lost 6 bases at V and 5 bases at J; junction bases unmatched: 13. Germline V gene lookup returns CDR1 MNHEY and CDR2 SMNVEV (reference sequence). In nucleotides, the CDR3 is TGTGCCAGCAGAAGACGGACAGGGGCATTGGAGACTGAAGCTTTCTTT. Translating it yields CASRRRTGALETEAFF.

This clone was detected only once. V is TRBV4-3 and J is TRBJ2-1; 12 bases map to TRBD2. V shed 5 bases, J shed 10 bases, and the junction held 9 bases outside the gene matches. This CDR3 spans 15 amino acids. Per the germline V gene, CDR1 is LGHNA and CDR2 is YSLEER. The CDR3 loop is CASSSRLAGVGEQFF. In DNA form, the CDR3 reads TGCGCCAGCAGCTCAAGACTAGCGGGAGTAGGGGAGCAGTTCTTC.

The CDR3 sequence is CASSQALETQYF. The CDR3 coding sequence is TGTGCCAGCAGCCAAGCTCTCGAGACCCAGTACTTC. The V and J genes are TRBV3-1 (or the pseudogene TRBV3-2) and TRBJ2-5; D gene uncertain. This CDR3 is 12 amino acids long. Germline V gene sequence: CDR1 LGHDT, CDR2 YNNKEL (reference sequence). V was cut by 1 base and J by 5 bases, with 5 bases left in between.

This chain connects TRBV4-2 to TRBJ2-5; 9 bases fit TRBD1. CDR1 LGHNA and CDR2 YNFKEQ come from the germline V gene. With 3 bases clipped from V and 1 base from J, the junction kept 9 bases outside the gene matches. This CDR3 spans 17 amino acids. The chain's CDR3 is CASSQGTGSGFQETQYF. The CDR3 region has the DNA TGTGCCAGCAGCCAGGGGACAGGGAGCGGATTCCAAGAGACCCAGTACTTC.

The chain recombines TRBV19 with TRBJ1-4; D ambiguous. This CDR3 is 15 amino acids long. Trimming stripped 5 bases from V and 5 bases from J, with 15 bases between. Germline V lookup: CDR1 LNHDA, CDR2 SQIVND (reference sequence). The CDR3 loop reads CASSRESYPNEKLFF. The CDR3 DNA reads TGTGCCAGTAGTCGAGAATCCTATCCCAATGAAAAACTGTTTTTT.

This clone was found once. Germline and junction disagree at one end, which may indicate a read error. The J gene is TRBJ1-1, the V gene TRBV5-1; D is possibly TRBD1 (6 bases). Germline values: CDR1 SGHRS, CDR2 YFSETQ. This CDR3 spans 15 amino acids. The CDR3 nucleotides are TGCGCCAGCAGCTTGAACGGGGGGCTGAAGACTGAAGCTTTCTTT. It encodes CASSLNGGLKTEAFF.

V and J are TRBV21-1 and TRBJ2-1; the table assigns TRBD1, which was not confirmed against the DNA. TRBV21-1 is a recognized pseudogene. The CDR3 runs to 15 residues. The CDR3 DNA sequence: TGTGCCAGCAGCAAAGTTAGGGGGTTGTACAATGAGCAGTTCTTC. As protein: CASSKVRGLYNEQFF.